The subject of this entry is one T cell receptor beta chain. The study drew its donors from healthy HIV-negative adults without recent acute infections or vaccinations. V gave up 4 bases and J gave up 2 bases, with 14 bases separating them. From germline, CDR1 is MGHRA and CDR2 YSYEKL. The CDR3 runs 16 residues. The data derive from a study of shared clonotypes between healthy human individuals. Study details: A couple of women and a few men aged 18 to 49 served as donors. For every donor, three CD4 naive, three CD4 memory, two CD8 naive and one CD8 memory plates were used.

TCRdb keeps only in-frame clones here, not all; method: immunoSEQ multiplex PCR. This sample has approximately 95,000 clones, with 67% found just once. This sequence joins TRBV4-1 and TRBJ1-4, with D maybe TRBD1 (6 bases). The sequencing input was memory CD8+ T cells sorted from blood. Subset reported: CD45RO+ cells pooled with CCR7-negative TemRA cells. The receptor was isolated from a young man in good health. The CDR3 here is CASSRTRGVTNEKLFF. In DNA form, the CDR3 reads TGCGCCAGCAGCCGAACCAGGGGTGTTACTAATGAAAAACTGTTTTTT.